This paragraph reports one T cell receptor (beta chain). This clone was counted only a few times. Its antigen remains undetermined. Base qualities are not provided; no much larger clone lies one nucleotide away. The sample comes from a study of cytomegalovirus exposure and HLA in healthy donors (dated 2017 in TCRdb). About the study as a whole: In an earlier analysis of roughly 590 of the donors, around 300 Gb of sequence data and 95 million to 130 million unique TCR beta sequences from roughly 180 million T cells were reported. An early release covering 550 to 700 HLA-typed donors comprised 250 to 350 gigabases of sequencing data and approximately 85 million unique TCR sequences. Of the roughly 400 genotyped donors, roughly 76% were placed in the genetic ancestry cluster associated with self-reported Caucasian donors. The aim of the study was to test whether cataloging public T cell receptors could identify signatures of past pathogen exposure. Using immunosequencing, the study profiled T cell repertoires from 666 subjects and related those repertoires to cytomegalovirus serostatus. Along with the approximately 670-subject first cohort, a separate validation cohort of 120 different subjects was used. To predict cytomegalovirus infection status, the study brought together high-throughput TCR immunosequencing, statistical association of individual TCRs with disease status, and machine learning. To study patterns of TCR occurrence, a later analysis re-analyzed previously published TCR beta repertoires from under 750 donors and added high-resolution HLA genotyping. In the later analysis, no new phenotypic data were used to find candidate immune exposures; instead, reliance was placed on TCR beta sequences and their occurrence across donors. An earlier analysis of 587 of the donors applied high-throughput TCR beta sequencing to assess whether each TCR beta V gene segment acted as functional or pseudogenic. Alongside the repertoire data, information on donor age, sex, ethnicity and CMV serostatus was compiled. A later genetic analysis took genome-wide SNP genotypes for about 55% of the roughly 670 donors and used that subset as a discovery cohort. Every discovery cohort repertoire had been produced on one sequencing platform. Class I and class II HLA loci were covered by the typing at four-digit resolution. Typing coverage varied by locus: about 629-630 donors for A, B, C, DRB1 and DQB1; under 550 for DQA1; 606 for DPA1; 450 to 480 for DPB1. Roughly 5 DR-DQ haplotypes were treated as single units for association and clustering because of strong linkage in the cohort. Among a few hundred genotyped donors of the cohort, an average of 235,054 unique TCR beta nucleotide sequences were sequenced per donor, 15% to 20% of them non-productive.

Study-wide findings and limitations: A later genetic analysis reported fewer N-insertions in productive TCRs among donors in an Asian-associated ancestry cluster than the roughly 700-donor mean. Strong co-occurrence of HLA alleles, especially DR and DQ, made assigning TCR associations to individual alleles difficult. A further reported finding was that TCR beta sequences accurately predicted the HLA-A and HLA-B alleles for most subjects in the first cohort. A later analysis found that most CMV-associated TCR beta chains appeared HLA-restricted, with HLA associations seemingly driven largely by CMV exposure. HLA typing was unavailable for some donors at each locus, so association tests used only the typed subset. Specific HLA alleles were associated with about 17,000 TCR beta sequences at a false discovery rate of 0.05 in a later analysis. V-gene and J-gene trimming of TCR beta chains was associated with a missense DCLRE1C variant in a later genetic analysis, and the association was replicated in an independent cohort. In an earlier analysis of approximately 590 of the donors, most TCR beta V segments were observed in productive rearrangements about 90% or about 30% of the time, broadly matching IMGT annotations. A cluster of highly shared sequence variants was judged likely to represent a technical artifact of the sequencing pipeline. Three of the identified cytomegalovirus-associated TCR beta chains were confirmed in vitro to be specific for cytomegalovirus antigens. In a later analysis, HLA-associated TCR beta chains were found to be more clonally expanded and to have lower generation probabilities than equally common non-associated chains. In a later analysis, TCR association rates were found to vary across HLA loci, with the most associated TCRs seen for DRB1 alleles and the fewest for HLA-C alleles. Some IMGT-functional V segments, including TRBV6-2 and TRBV6-3, could not be told apart with the 87-base-pair reads, so those segments were excluded. The only immune exposure information available for the cohort was CMV serostatus. Only TCR beta chains were sequenced in this cohort, and the absence of alpha or paired-chain data limited detectable features. According to the authors, the approach could potentially be generalized to other disease states and immunological phenotypes. Sequencing depth was assumed to be roughly uniform across donors in the presence/absence analyses, though that assumption may not hold. The earlier analysis of about 600 of the donors excluded around 17 rarely observed V segments, including chromosome 9 orphons, because counts were too low. In the study, around 150 TCR beta chains were listed as associated with cytomegalovirus. Most TCR sequences were seen in very few donors, while some public TCRs were found in many individuals. The classifier was reported to diagnose cytomegalovirus status with high specificity and sensitivity in both the original and validation cohorts. According to a later analysis, parvovirus B19, influenza, CMV and Epstein-Barr virus appeared linked to several top co-occurrence clusters. Correlated functional status among segregating V segments might reflect linkage disequilibrium, but an unknown experimental factor could not be ruled out.

V loses 8 bases at its end and J loses 1 base; junction bases beyond the gene matches: 6. The CDR3 contains 14 residues, cysteine and phenylalanine counted. The retained sequence is limited to the CDR3, 42 bases, with the frame set at the first base. From the germline V gene, CDR1 is MNHEY and CDR2 is SVGAGI. In total, around 600 healthy bone marrow donors made up the cohort. All cohort members were sampled while nominally healthy, although unrecorded immune exposures were likely present. The donor was CMV seronegative and was included in the group of under 450 seronegative cohort members. A peripheral blood sample was collected from each donor, and TCR beta sequencing was performed on peripheral blood mononuclear cells. The Qiagen DNeasy Blood Extraction Kit was used to extract genomic DNA from the blood cell samples. The library came from the immunoSEQ multiplex PCR assay. For the multiplex PCR, a mixture combining 60 forward primers for TCR Vbeta segments and 13 reverse primers for TCR Jbeta segments was used. The CDR3 region of rearranged TCR beta genes was amplified from genomic DNA by a multiplex PCR assay. On the Illumina HiSeq System, the amplified TCR beta libraries were sequenced as 87-base-pair reads. In the original analysis: In a later analysis, approximately 74 million unique TCR beta chains were counted across the 500 to 850 repertoires, and roughly 11 million of these chains were shared by at least two donors. To remove PCR and sequencing errors, raw reads were error-corrected and collapsed into unique sequences using a nearest-neighbor algorithm that merged closely related sequences. V, D and J gene segments were assigned by aligning CDR3 sequences to IMGT reference sequences. For a sequence to be retained, at least a six-nucleotide match to both a V gene segment and a J gene segment was required. Rearrangements were called productive when the CDR3 lacked stop codons and stayed in frame with V and J; all others were non-productive. CDR3 was defined by IMGT convention, running from the second conserved V-encoded cysteine to the conserved J-encoded phenylalanine. Sequences without an unambiguous match to a single V gene segment were excluded from the earlier analysis of several hundred of the donors. An earlier analysis of 587 of the donors called V segments functional above 56.7% productive rearrangements and segregating when the between-donor standard deviation exceeded 5%. A statistical classification framework was developed to diagnose cytomegalovirus status using the catalog of TCR beta chain sequences. In a later analysis, TCR nucleotide sequences were compared against IMGT/GENE-DB human TR gene sequences so that V and J genes could be assigned. Using the TCRdist pipeline, a later analysis assigned CDR3 sequences along with most-parsimonious VDJ recombination scenarios. In a later analysis, each TCR beta chain was defined by its CDR3 amino acid sequence together with its V-gene family, and reads lacking a unique V-gene family were excluded. A later analysis removed roughly 590 highly shared, low-generation-probability nucleotide sequences to deal with suspected cross-contamination and a sequencing artifact. In a later analysis, a clonal expansion index for each public chain was calculated from normalized within-repertoire ranks of inferred template counts. Generation probabilities in a later analysis came from a VDJ recombination model fitted to out-of-frame rearrangements, and those results were checked against IGoR. In a later analysis, TCR-TCR, TCR-HLA and TCR-CMV co-occurrence was scored with hypergeometric tests, and a repertoire-size bias correction was applied to TCR pairs. A later analysis estimated false discovery rates by permuting HLA or CMV assignments 20 times. A later analysis grouped co-occurring TCRs with DBSCAN, adding TCRdist sequence similarity when clustering within HLA-allele-positive subsets. For co-occurrence clustering, repertoires with fewer than 30,000 or more than 120,000 public chains were excluded, along with 4 to 6 repertoires with anomalous nucleotide sharing. What TCRdb holds here is the immuneACCESS table cut down to in-frame rearrangements. Part of the clones is not present; checked against another copy, under half of the missing clones reflect an unresolved V gene, and the others are unexplained. V and J calls and clone size are those listed in that table; D and trimming were worked out from the DNA. This sample holds roughly 150,000 clones; around 70% were observed only once. 1.5% to 2% of the sample lies in the top ten.

The sequence links TRBV6-5 to TRBJ2-5; 8 bases in between match TRBD2. The receptor was isolated from a woman in her twenties or thirties in good health and CMV-seronegative. Sample: PBMCs. This receptor carries the CDR3 CASSSGGLQETQYF. The DNA sequence follows: TGTGCCAGCTCAAGCGGGGGACTCCAAGAGACCCAGTACTTC.